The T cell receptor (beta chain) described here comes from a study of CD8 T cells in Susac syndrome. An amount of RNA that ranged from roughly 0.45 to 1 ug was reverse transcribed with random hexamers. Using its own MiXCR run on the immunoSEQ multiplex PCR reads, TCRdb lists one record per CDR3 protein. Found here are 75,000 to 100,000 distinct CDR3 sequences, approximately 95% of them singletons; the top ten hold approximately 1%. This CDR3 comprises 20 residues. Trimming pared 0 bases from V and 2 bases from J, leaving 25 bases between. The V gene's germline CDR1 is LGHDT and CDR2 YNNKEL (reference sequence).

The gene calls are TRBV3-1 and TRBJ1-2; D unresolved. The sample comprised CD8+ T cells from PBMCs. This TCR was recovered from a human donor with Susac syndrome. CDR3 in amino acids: CASSQDPSFRGGQKNYGYTF. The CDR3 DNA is TGTGCCAGCAGCCAAGATCCGTCCTTCAGAGGTGGGCAGAAAAACTATGGCTACACCTTC.